The 19 T cell receptor beta chains reported below all come from one sample, sequenced in a study of blood T cell repertoires in COVID-19 (dated by TCRdb to the early 2020s). The library was built by means of the immunoSEQ multiplex PCR assay. TCRdb provides this immuneACCESS table in a form limited to in-frame rearrangements. Some clones are lacking; in checked studies, under half of them reflect an unresolved V gene, and why the rest are absent is not known. The sample profile shows over 200,000 clones; more than 75% of them were found once. 11% of the sample is held by the ten biggest clonotypes. The sample comprised peripheral blood. Receptors originate from a man in his fifties with COVID-19, enrolled during active disease.

This clone was detected once. This CDR3 reads CASREAGGNYGYTF. Written as DNA, the CDR3 is TGTGCCAGCAGAGAGGCAGGGGGCAACTATGGCTACACCTTC. V and J are TRBV27 and TRBJ1-2, with TRBD1 matching over 8 bases. The J segment lost 2 bases and the V segment lost 6 bases, leaving 5 bases of the junction unmatched. This CDR3 contains 14 residues. Looked up from germline, CDR1 is MNHEY and CDR2 is SMNVEV (reference sequence).

The V gene is TRBV7-2, the J gene TRBJ2-4; D is unresolved. V was cut by 5 bases and J by 7 bases, with 15 bases left in between. Germline V lookup: CDR1 SGHTA, CDR2 FQGNSA. This CDR3 spans 14 amino acids. CDR3 sequence (DNA): TGTGCCAGCAGCCAAAATCCAGGTTCCAACATTCAGTACTTC. Translating it yields CASSQNPGSNIQYF. The whole variable domain, remainder taken from reference TRBV7-2 and TRBJ2-4, is GAGVSQSPSNKVTEKGKDVELRCDPISGHTALYWYRQSLGQGLEFLIYFQGNSAPDKSGLPSDRFSAERTGGSVSTLTIQRTQQEDSAVYLCASSQNPGSNIQYFGAGTRLSVL.

The genes are TRBV30 and TRBJ2-1, with TRBD1 identical over 7 bases. Germline V gene sequence: CDR1 GTSNPN, CDR2 SVGIG (reference sequence). The CDR3 runs 14 residues. Trimming cost V 4 bases and J 2 bases; bases outside gene matches: 5. In nucleotides, the CDR3 is TGTGCCTGGATGAGACAGGGAACCTACAATGAGCAGTTCTTC. Protein sequence: CAWMRQGTYNEQFF.

This chain uses TRBV30 with TRBJ2-5; the D is unclear. CDR3 length: 12 amino acids. Per germline, CDR1 GTSNPN and CDR2 SVGIG (reference sequence). Between the trimmed V and J ends, which lost 0 bases and 4 bases, there was a span of 6 bases. CDR3 in DNA: TGTGCCTGGAGTGTAGCAGGAGAGACCCAGTACTTC. Translated: CAWSVAGETQYF.

The gene calls are TRBV27 and TRBJ1-2, with 10 bases lining up with TRBD1. CDR1 and CDR2 from the germline V gene are MNHEY and SMNVEV (reference sequence). The CDR3 has 18 residues. With V trimmed by 5 bases and J by 2 bases, 14 bases remained unmatched. For the CDR3, the DNA is TGTGCCAGCAGTCCTAAACCGACAGGGGGCGGCGTGAACTATGGCTACACCTTC. Its translation: CASSPKPTGGGVNYGYTF.

The J gene is TRBJ1-5, the V gene TRBV28; D remains unclear. The V and J ends lost 4 bases and 4 bases respectively, with 5 bases between them. CDR3 length equals 12 residues. Germline lookup yields CDR1 MDHEN and CDR2 SYDVKM. The CDR3 nucleotides read TGTGCCAGCAGTTACTCGAATCAGCCCCAGCATTTT. Translation: CASSYSNQPQHF.

J is TRBJ2-5 and V is TRBV5-1, with D possibly matching TRBD1 (6 bases). V shed 4 bases and J shed 4 bases, with 11 bases lying between them. The CDR3 has 13 residues. Germline CDR1 reads SGHRS; CDR2 reads YFSETQ. The CDR3 loop is CASSPRTVETQYF. The DNA of the CDR3 is TGCGCCAGCAGCCCAAGGACAGTAGAGACCCAGTACTTC. Using reference TRBV5-1 and TRBJ2-5 for the parts outside the CDR3, the full variable domain is KAGVTQTPRYLIKTRGQQVTLSCSPISGHRSVSWYQQTPGQGLQFLFEYFSETQRNKGNFPGRFSGRQFSNSRSEMNVSTLELGDSALYLCASSPRTVETQYFGPGTRLLVL.

The gene calls are TRBV5-1 and TRBJ1-5; 8 nucleotides agree with TRBD1. Germline CDR1 is SGHRS and CDR2 is YFSETQ. Trimming cost V 4 bases and J 6 bases; bases outside gene matches: 6. The CDR3 runs 14 residues. The CDR3 DNA sequence: TGCGCCAGCAGCCCGGACAGGGCCGGTCAGCCCCAGCATTTT. Translation: CASSPDRAGQPQHF.

The genes are TRBV2 and TRBJ1-6, with 10 bases aligning to TRBD1. Germline loops: CDR1 SNHLY, CDR2 FYNNEI. Losses at the gene ends were 2 bases for V and 7 bases for J; bases not matched to a gene: 5. The CDR3 is 16 residues long. The CDR3, as DNA: TGTGCCAGCAGTGAATTACCGGGACAGGGGAATTCACCCCTCCACTTT. It is translated as CASSELPGQGNSPLHF.

The DNA of the CDR3 is TGTGCCAGCAGCTTATTCGGCAGGGGTGGTGTTGGTTCCTACGAGCAGTACTTC. This sequence encodes CASSLFGRGGVGSYEQYF. The chain carries TRBV7-9 and TRBJ2-7; a weak D match, TRBD1 (6 bases). Germline V lookup: CDR1 SEHNR, CDR2 FQNEAQ (reference sequence). Trimming removed 2 bases at V and 1 base at J, with 21 bases between. CDR3 size: 18 residues.

This chain links TRBV9 with TRBJ1-3, with D unresolved. CDR3 length: 15 amino acids. V gave up 6 bases and J gave up 4 bases, with 17 bases separating them. Germline loops: CDR1 SGDLS, CDR2 YYNGEE. The CDR3 reads CASNEGQGSGNTIYF. CDR3 coding DNA: TGTGCCAGCAATGAGGGTCAAGGGTCCGGAAACACCATATATTTT.

This clone has just a few counts. The J gene is TRBJ1-6, the V gene TRBV5-1, with 8 bases identical to TRBD1. The trim removed 0 bases at V and 9 bases at J, leaving 5 bases unmatched. Germline values: CDR1 SGHRS, CDR2 YFSETQ. The CDR3 contains 15 residues. The CDR3 here is CASSLGSGGGSPLHF. In DNA form, the CDR3 reads TGCGCCAGCAGCTTGGGTTCAGGGGGCGGTTCACCCCTCCACTTT.

The V and J genes are TRBV19 and TRBJ2-1, with D possibly being TRBD1 (8 bases). CDR3 length: 15 amino acids. Germline V gives CDR1 LNHDA, CDR2 SQIVND (reference sequence). V lost 5 bases and J lost 1, with 12 bases in between. Here the CDR3 DNA reads TGTGCCAGTAGTTCACAGGGGGGGTCCTACAATGAGCAGTTCTTC. Amino acid sequence: CASSSQGGSYNEQFF.

This clone was counted once. The chain links TRBV19 to TRBJ1-2, with D maybe TRBD1 (6 bases). Germline values: CDR1 LNHDA, CDR2 SQIVND (reference sequence). The CDR3 consists of 14 residues. The V and J ends lost 3 bases and 8 bases respectively, with 16 bases between them. The CDR3 DNA reads TGTGCCAGTAGTATTTCTCAGGGGCTTGGCGGCTACACCTTC. Translation gives CASSISQGLGGYTF.

This clone was recorded at least ten times. The chain has TRBV5-1 and TRBJ2-5, with D hard to call. The V end lost 3 bases, the J end lost 1 base, and 4 bases lay between the germline ends. Germline CDR1 reads SGHRS; CDR2 reads YFSETQ. This CDR3 region has 12 residues. The CDR3 sequence: CASSSSQETQYF. CDR3 DNA: TGCGCCAGCAGCTCGTCCCAAGAGACCCAGTACTTC. The full variable domain, completed using reference TRBV5-1 and TRBJ2-5, is KAGVTQTPRYLIKTRGQQVTLSCSPISGHRSVSWYQQTPGQGLQFLFEYFSETQRNKGNFPGRFSGRQFSNSRSEMNVSTLELGDSALYLCASSSSQETQYFGPGTRLLVL.

About this clone: This specimen includes other DNA sequences encoding the same CDR3. The genes are TRBV5-1 and TRBJ2-3; D gene unclear. Germline V CDR1 and CDR2: SGHRS, YFSETQ. CDR3 length: 15 amino acids. Deletions cut 0 bases from V and 2 bases from J, with 10 bases between. CDR3 loop: CASSLARGYTDTQYF. The CDR3 DNA sequence: TGCGCCAGCAGCTTGGCGAGAGGTTACACAGATACGCAGTATTTT.

The CDR3 nucleotides are TGTGCCAGCAGCTTGGATTTTGACAGGGTCTATGGCTACACCTTC. Translating gives CASSLDFDRVYGYTF. V and J are TRBV5-5 and TRBJ1-2, with 7 bases that match TRBD1. Per the germline V gene, CDR1 is SGHKS and CDR2 is YYEKEE (reference sequence). V dropped 0 bases and J dropped 4; count of bases not matched to a gene: 6. CDR3 length equals 15 residues.

Comments on this clone: At one end the junction does not follow the germline gene, possibly because of a read error. The chain employs TRBV19 and TRBJ2-5; 8 bases map to TRBD1. The CDR3 runs to 16 residues. Germline V lookup: CDR1 LNHDA, CDR2 SQIVND (reference sequence). CDR3: CASSTNDRGYQETQYF. CDR3 nucleotides: TGTGCCAGTAGTACAAACGACAGGGGATACCAAGAGACCCAATACTTC.

This sequence joins TRBV3-1 (or the pseudogene TRBV3-2) and TRBJ2-3; D is unresolved. From germline, CDR1 is LGHDT and CDR2 YNNKEL (reference sequence). Trimming took off 6 bases at V and 6 bases at J, with 10 bases between the two ends. The CDR3 totals 12 residues. CDR3 sequence (DNA): TGTGCCAGCAGGTCGTGGGCGGATACGCAGTATTTT. The encoded protein is CASRSWADTQYF.